This is a list of T cell receptor beta chains from one sample in a study of blood T cells in healthy people across ages. TCRdb re-called the 5' RACE reads through MiXCR, storing one row per CDR3 protein. The sample includes hundreds of thousands of distinct CDR3 sequences, 40% to 45% of them seen just once. The sequencing sample was made of blood. The origin of the receptors is an older man in good health. The CDR3 runs from the conserved cysteine through the conserved F or W. Each record gives: V gene, J gene, clone size, D gene, CDR3 DNA, CDR3 protein. The D gene is left open where the match is weak. Clone size is not always given. Where it is, it says once, few, many or a class for expanded clones.

>TRBV20-1|TRBJ2-7|.|.
TGCAGTGCTAGAGTGCCAGGGTCGTACGAGCAGTACTTC
CSARVPGSYEQYF
>TRBV13|TRBJ1-2|.|TRBD1
TGTGCCAGCAGCCGGGACAGGGGGCCCAGTGGCTACACCTTC
CASSRDRGPSGYTF
>TRBV12-5|TRBJ2-1|.|TRBD1
TGTGCTAGTGGAAACCCTCAGGGGGCGGCCTACAATGAGCAGTTCTTC
CASGNPQGAAYNEQFF
>TRBV20-1|TRBJ2-4|.|.
TGCAGTGCCCTTAATATGGCCAAAAACATTCAGTACTTC
CSALNMAKNIQYF
>TRBV12-3/TRBV12-4|TRBJ2-5|.|TRBD2
TGTGCCAGCACTTCATCCGGGACTAGCGGGGGGTACCAAGAGACCCAGTACTTC
CASTSSGTSGGYQETQYF
>TRBV5-1|TRBJ1-4|.|.
TGCGCCAGCGGCTTTGGACAGACGAATGAAAAACTGTTTTTT
CASGFGQTNEKLFF
>TRBV20-1|TRBJ2-1|.|TRBD2
TGCAGTGCAACAAAGAGCGGGGGGGTCGATGAGCAGTTCTTC
CSATKSGGVDEQFF
>TRBV6-1|TRBJ2-1|.|.
TGTGCCAGCCTGGCAGGGGGGGCGCCCTACAATGAGCAGTTCTTC
CASLAGGAPYNEQFF
>TRBV21-1|TRBJ2-7|.|.
TGTGCCAGCAGCAAAGGTGAAACTAGCTCCTACAATGAGCAGTACTTC
CASSKGETSSYNEQYF
>TRBV14|TRBJ2-3|.|TRBD2
TGTGCCAGCAGCCAAGATGGAGCTAGCGGAACTAGCACAGATACGCAGTATTTT
CASSQDGASGTSTDTQYF
>TRBV7-2|TRBJ2-5|few|.
TGTGCCAGCAGCTTGGTGGGCCGAGAGACCCAGTACTTC
CASSLVGRETQYF
>TRBV7-2|TRBJ2-7|.|.
TGTGCCAGCAGCGCCCTGGGGGGGGGCCGCGAGCAGTACTTC
CASSALGGGREQYF
>TRBV7-9|TRBJ1-1|.|.
TGTGCCAGCAGCGGGGAGCTCATGAACACTGAAGCTTTCTTT
CASSGELMNTEAFF
>TRBV7-7|TRBJ2-3|many|TRBD2
TGTGCTAGCAGCTTAGGTAGCGGGAGCACAGATACGCAGTATTTT
CASSLGSGSTDTQYF
>TRBV12-3/TRBV12-4|TRBJ2-1|.|.
TGTGCCACGGCCGGGGTGGGGGGTAGTCAGTTCTTC
CATAGVGGSQFF
>TRBV11-2|TRBJ2-5|.|.
TGTGCCAGCAGCTTAGAGCTAGGACAGCAAGAGACCCAGTACTTC
CASSLELGQQETQYF
>TRBV7-3|TRBJ2-1|.|TRBD2
TGTGTCAGCAGCATTAGCGGGAGTAAAGCGGATGAGCAGTTCTTC
CVSSISGSKADEQFF
>TRBV29-1|TRBJ2-4|many|.
TGCAGCGTTGTTGAAGCAGAAAACATTCAGTACTTC
CSVVEAENIQYF
>TRBV12-3/TRBV12-4|TRBJ2-3|few|.
TGTGCCAGCAGTCTAGGGACACCTAGTAGCACAGATACGCAGTATTTT
CASSLGTPSSTDTQYF
>TRBV5-1|TRBJ2-1|.|TRBD2
TGCGCCAGCAATCCAGCGGGGGGGAGTGAGCAGTTCTTC
CASNPAGGSEQFF
>TRBV18|TRBJ2-5|few|.
TGTGCCAGCTCTCGGACAGAACCGAAAGAGACCCAGTACTTC
CASSRTEPKETQYF
>TRBV6-5|TRBJ1-2|.|TRBD1
TGTGCCAGCAGACGAGGGACAGGCAACCTTTATGGCTACACCTTC
CASRRGTGNLYGYTF
>TRBV10-2|TRBJ2-7|.|.
TGCGCCAGCAGTGAGGGAGGGGTATACGAGCAGTACTTC
CASSEGGVYEQYF
>TRBV6-2/TRBV6-3|TRBJ1-1|.|.
TGTGCCAGCAGTTGGGGCCCGCAGGGTACCCACACTGAAGCTTTCTTT
CASSWGPQGTHTEAFF
>TRBV27|TRBJ1-2|once|.
TGTGCCAGCCTCGGAAGGGAGGACTATGGCTACACCTTC
CASLGREDYGYTF
>TRBV7-2|TRBJ1-2|.|.
TGTGCCAGCAGCTTAGTAAAGTTGTCAGGGGATGGCTACACCTTC
CASSLVKLSGDGYTF
>TRBV7-2|TRBJ2-7|.|.
TGTGCCAGCAGCCTACGGGAGCTAAACTACGAGCAGTACTTC
CASSLRELNYEQYF
>TRBV21-1|TRBJ2-3|.|.
TGTGCCGGCAGCCCTCCGGGGGAAAAGGATACGCAGTATTTT
CAGSPPGEKDTQYF
>TRBV20-1|TRBJ2-5|few|.
TGCAGTGCCTCTGGGAGCGGAGAGACCCAGTACTTC
CSASGSGETQYF
>TRBV9|TRBJ2-2|.|.
TGTGCCGGCAGCGTAGGCTTCACGAACACCGGGGAGCTGTTTTTT
CAGSVGFTNTGELFF
>TRBV11-3|TRBJ2-5|.|.
TGTGCCAGCAGCCCAGCGGCAGTTAGCGGAGTTCAGTACTTC
CASSPAAVSGVQYF
>TRBV7-9|TRBJ2-7|.|.
TGTGCCAGCAGCTCCGTATGGCGGCAGTACTTC
CASSSVWRQYF
>TRBV7-9|TRBJ1-5|few|.
TGTGCCAGCAGCAGGACTGTGGGGGCCAGCAATCAGCCCCAGCATTTT
CASSRTVGASNQPQHF
>TRBV14|TRBJ1-3|few|.
TGTGCCAGCAGCCAAGATCTCCCAAGCTCTGGAAACACCATATATTTT
CASSQDLPSSGNTIYF
>TRBV12-3/TRBV12-4|TRBJ2-3|few|.
TGTGCCAGCAGTTTAATGAGGGACCCCCGGACAGATACGCAGTATTTT
CASSLMRDPRTDTQYF
>TRBV5-5|TRBJ2-2|.|TRBD1
TGTGCCAGCAGAATGACAGGGCTGGACACCGGGGAGCTGTTTTTT
CASRMTGLDTGELFF
>TRBV6-2/TRBV6-3|TRBJ1-1|.|.
TGTGCCAGCAACCCCAGGGCGATGAACACTGAAGCTTTCTTT
CASNPRAMNTEAFF
>TRBV5-8|TRBJ1-5|.|.
TGTGCCAGCAGCCACCCCGGGACCCAGGCCACTCGTAGCAATCAGCCCCAGCATTTT
CASSHPGTQATRSNQPQHF
>TRBV12-3/TRBV12-4|TRBJ1-2|.|.
TGTGCCAGCAGTTTAGGGGCGGTGTTGTCGGGCTACACCTTC
CASSLGAVLSGYTF
>TRBV5-1|TRBJ2-5|many|.
TGCGCCAGCGAGGAGTCGGCGAGGAATAAAGAGACCCAGTACTTC
CASEESARNKETQYF
>TRBV12-3/TRBV12-4|TRBJ2-6|.|.
TGTGCCACCGGGGCTTCCGGGGCCAACGTCCTGACTTTC
CATGASGANVLTF
>TRBV6-2/TRBV6-3|TRBJ2-7|few|.
TGTGCCAGCACGACAGGCAAGTACGAGCAGTACTTC
CASTTGKYEQYF
>TRBV20-1|TRBJ2-7|.|TRBD2
TGCAGTGCTCAACTAGCGGGAACTCAAAAAAATTCCTACGAGCAGTACTTC
CSAQLAGTQKNSYEQYF
>TRBV6-1|TRBJ2-2|.|TRBD2
TGTGCCAGCAGTGTCCTGTGGAGCGGGGGGACCGGGGAGCTGTTTTTT
CASSVLWSGGTGELFF
>TRBV6-2/TRBV6-3|TRBJ2-1|.|.
TGTGCCAGCAGTTACGAGGGGAATGAGCAGTTCTTC
CASSYEGNEQFF
>TRBV7-3|TRBJ2-5|.|.
TGTGCCAGCAACTTAACGGGACGGCAAGAGACCCAGTACTTC
CASNLTGRQETQYF
>TRBV27|TRBJ2-1|few|.
TGTGCCAGCAGTGTACAGGGTAGGGATGACAATGAGCAGTTCTTC
CASSVQGRDDNEQFF
>TRBV27|TRBJ2-7|few|TRBD2
TGTGCCAGCGGACTAGCGGGAAGCTCCTACGAGCAGTACTTC
CASGLAGSSYEQYF
>TRBV20-1|TRBJ2-5|few|.
TGCAGTGCTCGCGAGACAGCGCAGTACTTC
CSARETAQYF
>TRBV4-2|TRBJ1-1|.|.
TGTGCCAGCAGCCAAGATCAACTTGGGGGTGGGAACACTGAAGCTTTCTTT
CASSQDQLGGGNTEAFF
>TRBV7-2|TRBJ2-7|many|.
TGTGCCAGCAGCCCCAGGGCACGCGGGGAGCAGTACTTC
CASSPRARGEQYF
>TRBV18|TRBJ2-5|.|.
TGTGCCAGCTCACCCCATGTTCAGGAGACCCAGTACTTC
CASSPHVQETQYF
>TRBV10-3|TRBJ2-1|many|.
TGTGCCATCAGTGAGCGTAGCAATGAGCAGTTCTTC
CAISERSNEQFF
>TRBV7-2|TRBJ2-2|.|.
TGCGCCAGCAGACTTATGAACACCGGGGAGCTGTTTTTT
CASRLMNTGELFF
>TRBV5-1|TRBJ2-3|few|.
TGCGCCAGCAGCTCCCCCCCTACTACAGATACGCAGTATTTT
CASSSPPTTDTQYF
>TRBV20-1|TRBJ2-7|many|TRBD2
TGCAGTGCTAGAGATTGGGCTAGCGGGACCTACGAGCAGTACTTC
CSARDWASGTYEQYF
>TRBV24-1|TRBJ2-1|once|TRBD2
TGTGCCACCGGGGGACTAGCGGGAGGGTGGTGGGAGCAGTTCTTC
CATGGLAGGWWEQFF
>TRBV6-5|TRBJ2-1|few|.
TGTGCCAGCAGTTCTGCGGGACAATCACACAATGAGCAGTTCTTC
CASSSAGQSHNEQFF
>TRBV24-1|TRBJ2-5|.|.
TGTGCCACCAGTGTCTCCGCAGGGGAGGAGACCCAGTACTTC
CATSVSAGEETQYF